The source of this T cell receptor beta chain is a study of blood T cells in healthy people across ages. At the level of the study: About one barcoded beta molecule was captured per two T cells (by template switching).

The V gene end was trimmed by 6 bases and the J gene end by 4 bases; junction bases not matched to a gene: 11. The germline gives CDR1 SQVTM, CDR2 ANQGSEA. This CDR3 has 15 residues. On this clonotype itself: Its antigen is as yet unknown.

For the second PCR, which ran for about 6 to 12 cycles, a sample-barcoded 5' primer and a J-beta primer mix were used. A tag from a template-switch adaptor with 12 random nucleotides marked each cDNA molecule. In TCRdb, the 5' RACE reads were re-called with MiXCR into one record per CDR3 protein. The sample records about 780,000 distinct CDR3 sequences, about 45% being singletons. Study-wide results and caveats: Both naive CD4+ cell counts and diversity were greater in long-lived donors than in aged donors. For the donors, CMV status was unknown and possibly confounded expanded clonotype changes.

This chain joins TRBV29-1 and TRBJ2-3; the match to TRBD2 covers 9 bases. The receptor's source is a man aged 80 or over in good health. Specimen: blood. CDR3 bases: TGCAGCGTAGGCGCTCGGACTAGCGTGGCAGATACGCAGTATTTT. Residues: CSVGARTSVADTQYF.